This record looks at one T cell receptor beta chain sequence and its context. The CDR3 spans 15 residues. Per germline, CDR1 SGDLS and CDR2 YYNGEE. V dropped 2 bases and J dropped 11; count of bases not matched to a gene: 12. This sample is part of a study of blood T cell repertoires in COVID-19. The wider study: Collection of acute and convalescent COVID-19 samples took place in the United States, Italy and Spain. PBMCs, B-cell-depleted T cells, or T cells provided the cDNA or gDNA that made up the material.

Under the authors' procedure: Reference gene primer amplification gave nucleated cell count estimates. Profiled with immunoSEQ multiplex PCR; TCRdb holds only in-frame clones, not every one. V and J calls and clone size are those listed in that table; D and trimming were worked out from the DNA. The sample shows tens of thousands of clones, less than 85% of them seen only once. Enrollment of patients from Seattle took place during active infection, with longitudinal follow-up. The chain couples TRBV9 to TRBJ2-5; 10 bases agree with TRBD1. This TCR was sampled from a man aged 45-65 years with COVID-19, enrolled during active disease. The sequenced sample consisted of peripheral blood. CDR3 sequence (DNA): TGTGCCAGCAGCGTGGGACAGGGGCTTTCGGCCTTTCAGTACTTC. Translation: CASSVGQGLSAFQYF.